This T cell receptor (beta chain) was recovered during a study of Ad26.COV2.S vaccination and SARS-CoV-2 variants. Study summary: In the study, Ad26.COV2.S was injected intramuscularly once, or twice 56 days apart.

The germline V and J ends were trimmed by 8 bases and 4 bases, with 18 bases remaining between them. Germline V gives CDR1 LNHDA, CDR2 SQIVND (reference sequence). The CDR3 has 15 amino acids. Regarding treatment: over 15 received Ad26.COV2.S at low or high dose, single or two shots; about five received placebo; per-sample allocation not given. Sample collection was performed on day 63 after the first vaccine or placebo injection. This clone was counted once. Only in-frame clones appear in the TCRdb table, and some are missing; sequencing was by immunoSEQ multiplex PCR. Among approximately 300,000 clones listed, around 81% were seen once.

The sample consisted of peripheral blood, taken in a trial of Ad26.COV2.S vaccine versus placebo. The genes are TRBV19 and TRBJ1-5; possibly TRBD1 for D (5 bases). The receptor was derived from a person aged 18-60 years who received the Ad26.COV2.S COVID-19 vaccine or a placebo. Written as DNA, the CDR3 is TGTGCCAGTCGCACTGGGGCCACTGGGAATCAGCCCCAGCATTTT. This codes for CASRTGATGNQPQHF.